A single sample is the source of the 9 T cell receptor beta chains below, sequenced in a study of T cell repertoires in cytomegalovirus infection. TCRdb independently ran MiXCR on the reads; one entry per CDR3 protein. The repertoire holds 300,000 or so distinct CDR3 sequences, about 9.1% seen once, with around 2.6% in the top ten. Sequencing was carried out using PBMCs. These receptors all come from a human donor in good health (CMV status not recorded). Some clones in this sample may be carry-over from other donors' samples.

There are many counts of this clonotype. The chain recombines TRBV20-1 with TRBJ1-1, with D possibly TRBD1 on 6 matching bases. This CDR3 spans 15 amino acids. V was pared by 6 bases and J by 1 base, with 18 bases between. CDR1 is DFQATT and CDR2 is SNEGSKA in the germline V gene (reference sequence). The CDR3: CSAGGLGHRNTEAFF. The CDR3 coding sequence is TGCAGTGCAGGGGGGTTGGGACACAGGAACACTGAAGCTTTCTTT.

The chain joins TRBV29-1 to TRBJ2-3; 11 bases align to TRBD1. The length of the CDR3 is 13 residues. V lost 4 bases to trimming and J lost 10 bases; unmatched junction nucleotides: 7. Per germline, CDR1 SQVTM and CDR2 ANQGSEA. The DNA of the CDR3 is TGCAGCGTTGTGGAGGACAGGGGGCGAGCGCAGTATTTT. It yields the protein CSVVEDRGRAQYF.

Many counts were recorded for this clonotype. CDR3 residues: CASSPYVLGRPLDEQFF. The DNA of the CDR3 is TGTGCCAGCAGTCCCTACGTCCTGGGCAGGCCGCTCGATGAGCAGTTCTTC. The chain has TRBV6-2 or TRBV6-3 and TRBJ2-1; D gene uncertain. V dropped 5 bases and J dropped 8 bases, with 25 bases sitting between them. This CDR3 has 17 amino acids. The germline V gene encodes CDR1 MNHEY and CDR2 SVGEGT.

This clonotype was detected many times. The rearrangement joins TRBV10-3 to TRBJ2-1; a weak D match, TRBD2 (5 bases). V was clipped by 0 bases and J by 0 bases, with 9 bases between them. Germline CDR1 is ENHRY and CDR2 is SYGVKD. There are 16 residues in the CDR3. CDR3 coding DNA: TGTGCCATCAGTGAGTCAGAGGGTAGCTCCTACAATGAGCAGTTCTTC. It specifies CAISESEGSSYNEQFF.

In this sample, this clonotype turned up many times. The chain has TRBV7-2 and TRBJ1-2; TRBD1 matches 8 bases. The V gene end was trimmed by 1 base and the J gene end by 8 bases; junction bases not matched to a gene: 3. Germline V gives CDR1 SGHTA, CDR2 FQGNSA. CDR3 length: 13 residues. CDR3 loop: CASSLVRGQGYTF. In nucleotides, the CDR3 is TGTGCCAGCAGCTTAGTCAGGGGGCAAGGCTACACCTTC.

This rearrangement joins TRBV20-1 to TRBJ2-7; 8 positions agree with TRBD1. This CDR3 contains 13 residues. Trimming at V came to 5 bases and at J to 3 bases, leaving 6 bases not matched to a gene. Germline lookup yields CDR1 DFQATT and CDR2 SNEGSKA (reference sequence). CDR3 coding DNA: TGCAGTGCTCCAGGGGGCGACCTCTACGAGCAGTACTTC. It specifies CSAPGGDLYEQYF.

The chain recombines TRBV29-1 with TRBJ2-2; D possibly uses TRBD1 or TRBD2 (5 bases each). Trimming left V 3 bases short and J 4 bases short, with 15 bases between. This CDR3 is 15 amino acids long. Germline CDR1 and CDR2: SQVTM and ANQGSEA. The CDR3 sequence: CSVDRDASGTGELFF. CDR3 nucleotides: TGCAGCGTTGACCGGGACGCATCGGGCACCGGGGAGCTGTTTTTT.

This clonotype was seen ten or more times. This chain joins TRBV6-1 and TRBJ2-1; tentatively, D is TRBD2 (7 bases). With 4 bases removed from V and 4 bases from J, the gap between germline ends came to 11 bases. Looked up from germline, CDR1 is MNHNS and CDR2 is SASEGT. This CDR3 comprises 14 residues. This CDR3 is CASSGRGLYNEQFF. In nucleotides, the CDR3 is TGTGCCAGCAGTGGGCGGGGGCTATACAATGAGCAGTTCTTC.

This clonotype was observed many times. The chain joins TRBV20-1 to TRBJ1-5, with a possible D match to TRBD1 (5 bases). This CDR3 has 16 residues. V lost 0 bases, J lost 3 bases, and 15 bases lay in between. Germline assignment: CDR1 DFQATT and CDR2 SNEGSKA (reference sequence). DNA of the CDR3: TGCAGTGCTAGAGAACAGGACCAGCATCCCAATCAGCCCCAGCATTTT. It is translated as CSAREQDQHPNQPQHF.